Below are 27 T cell receptor beta chains sequenced from a single sample in a study of cytomegalovirus exposure and HLA in healthy donors. 13 Jbeta primers and 60 Vbeta primers were used for the PCR. Produced via immunoSEQ multiplex PCR; TCRdb's table is partial and in-frame only. The sample contains fewer than 150,000 clones, around three quarters of which appear only once. Sequenced material: PBMCs. The receptor set was obtained from a man in his forties in good health and CMV-seropositive.

This chain links TRBV6-1 with TRBJ1-5; 7 bases line up with TRBD1. CDR1 MNHNS and CDR2 SASEGT come from the germline V gene. The CDR3 runs to 17 residues. Trimming at V came to 0 bases and at J to 0 bases, leaving 5 bases not matched to a gene. DNA for the CDR3: TGTGCCAGCAGTGAAGCGACAGGGTTTTATAGCAATCAGCCCCAGCATTTT. This translates into CASSEATGFYSNQPQHF.

The V call is TRBV5-1, the J call TRBJ2-3; 13 nucleotides match TRBD2. There are 17 residues in the CDR3. After removal of 3 bases from V and 2 bases from J, the junction contained 6 bases not matched to a gene. Per the germline V gene, CDR1 is SGHRS and CDR2 is YFSETQ. The CDR3, as DNA: TGCGCCAGCAGCTCGGAGGGACTAGCGGGATACACAGATACGCAGTATTTT. The encoded protein is CASSSEGLAGYTDTQYF.

The chain recombines TRBV2 with TRBJ2-7; D is ambiguous. The V gene lost 2 bases and the J gene lost 1 base, with 9 bases spanning the gap. Per germline, CDR1 SNHLY and CDR2 FYNNEI. This CDR3 region has 14 residues. The CDR3, as DNA: TGTGCCAGCAGTGAACTAGGCCGTTCCTACGAGCAGTACTTC. Translating it yields CASSELGRSYEQYF.

V usage is TRBV27 and J usage is TRBJ1-5; no definite D call. Per germline, CDR1 MNHEY and CDR2 SMNVEV (reference sequence). V lost 7 bases to trimming and J lost 7 bases, with 14 bases between them. The CDR3 extends over 13 amino acids. This CDR3 is CASTSGLGQPQHF. The CDR3 DNA reads TGTGCCAGCACATCTGGTCTCGGGCAGCCCCAGCATTTT.

On this clone itself: At one end, the junction sequence differs from germline, possibly due to a read error. The rearrangement links TRBV4-3 to TRBJ1-2; TRBD1 might be the D (5 bases). The V gene's germline CDR1 is LGHNA and CDR2 YSLEER. The CDR3 is made up of 12 amino acids. CDR3 region: CASSQGQYNLIF. CDR3 sequence (DNA): TGCGCCAGCAGCCAAGGACAGTACAACCTTATATTC.

On this clone itself: The same CDR3 is also encoded by other DNA sequences in this sample. This chain links TRBV27 with TRBJ1-1; D call uncertain. The V end lost 5 bases, the J end lost 1 base, and 14 bases lay between the germline ends. The germline V gene encodes CDR1 MNHEY and CDR2 SMNVEV (reference sequence). The CDR3 loop spans 15 amino acids. This CDR3 reads CASSSRPGRNTEAFF. In DNA, the CDR3 is TGTGCCAGCAGTAGCAGACCGGGTCGGAACACTGAAGCTTTCTTT.

The chain combines TRBV7-2 with TRBJ2-3; 10 bases line up with TRBD1. After removal of 5 bases from V and 8 bases from J, the junction contained 10 bases not matched to a gene. Per the germline V gene, CDR1 is SGHTA and CDR2 is FQGNSA. The CDR3 sequence is 15 residues long. The CDR3 DNA is TGTGCCAGCAGCCCTTTGAGGGACAGGGGAGGTACGCAGTATTTT. Protein: CASSPLRDRGGTQYF.

The rearrangement joins TRBV4-3 to TRBJ1-5; D is unclear. V was trimmed by 0 bases and J by 4 bases, leaving 7 bases between them. Germline CDR1 LGHNA, CDR2 YSLEER. The CDR3 consists of 14 residues. The CDR3 spells CASSQESGNQPQHF. CDR3 sequence (DNA): TGCGCCAGCAGCCAAGAATCGGGGAATCAGCCCCAGCATTTT.

This chain links TRBV7-2 with TRBJ1-5; D is unresolved. The CDR3 is 13 amino acids. Trimming shortened V by 5 bases and J by 3 bases, and 8 bases separated the two germline ends. Germline V CDR1 and CDR2: SGHTA, FQGNSA. CDR3 residues: CASSQALNQPQHF. In DNA, the CDR3 is TGTGCCAGCAGCCAGGCCCTCAATCAGCCCCAGCATTTT.

The chain employs TRBV7-9 and TRBJ2-1, with unresolved D. Deletions cut 6 bases from V and 9 bases from J, with 9 bases between. Germline-derived CDR1 and CDR2 are SEHNR and FQNEAQ (reference sequence). This CDR3 comprises 11 residues. CDR3 sequence: CASSSPGEQFF. The CDR3, as DNA: TGTGCCAGCAGTTCCCCGGGTGAGCAGTTCTTC. Variable domain in full (rest from reference TRBV7-9 and TRBJ2-1): DTGVSQNPRHKITKRGQNVTFRCDPISEHNRLYWYRQTLGQGPEFLTYFQNEAQLEKSRLLSDRFSAERPKGSFSTLEIQRTEQGDSAMYLCASSSPGEQFFGPGTRLTVL.

This clone was detected only once. The chain is built from TRBV4-3 and TRBJ2-2; 10 bases match TRBD2. J was trimmed by 7 bases and V by 0 bases; bases with no gene match: 5. The CDR3 is 16 residues long. Germline loops: CDR1 LGHNA, CDR2 YSLEER. CDR3 DNA: TGCGCCAGCAGCCAAGAAAGCGGGGGGGCTAGCGGGGAGCTGTTTTTT. Translating it yields CASSQESGGASGELFF.

V usage is TRBV5-1 and J usage is TRBJ2-1; maybe TRBD1 (6 bases). V lost 2 bases to trimming and J lost 3 bases, with 15 bases between them. Germline CDR1 and CDR2: SGHRS and YFSETQ. There are 16 residues in the CDR3. The CDR3, as DNA: TGCGCCAGCAGCTTTTCGCAGGGGAGCCTCTACAATGAGCAGTTCTTC. This sequence encodes CASSFSQGSLYNEQFF.

V gene TRBV4-3 combines with J gene TRBJ2-1, with a possible D match to TRBD1 (5 bases). Germline V CDR1 and CDR2: LGHNA, YSLEER. Trimming pared 3 bases from V and 2 bases from J, leaving 23 bases between. The length of the CDR3 is 19 residues. The chain's CDR3 is CASSQTQAATPGPYNEQFF. The CDR3 DNA is TGCGCCAGCAGCCAGACACAGGCGGCGACACCCGGGCCCTACAATGAGCAGTTCTTC.

V usage is TRBV25-1 and J usage is TRBJ2-7; the D gene is possibly TRBD2 (6 bases). This CDR3 contains 15 residues. Germline lookup yields CDR1 MGHDK and CDR2 SYGVNS. Trimming removed 2 bases from V and 1 base from J, with 12 bases in between. This CDR3 is CASSEGGIRSYEQYF. Here the CDR3 DNA reads TGTGCCAGCAGTGAAGGAGGGATTAGGTCCTACGAGCAGTACTTC.

J is TRBJ1-1 and V is TRBV13; D perhaps matches TRBD1 (6 bases). CDR3 length equals 17 residues. Trimming took 1 base from V and 0 from J, leaving 15 bases between them. CDR1 PRHDT and CDR2 FYEKMQ come from the germline V gene (reference sequence). The CDR3, as DNA: TGTGCCAGCAGCTTAGTGTTTCACAGGGATTTGAACACTGAAGCTTTCTTT. It is translated as CASSLVFHRDLNTEAFF. Drawing the rest from reference TRBV13 and TRBJ1-1, the complete variable domain is AAGVIQSPRHLIKEKRETATLKCYPIPRHDTVYWYQQGPGQDPQFLISFYEKMQSDKGSIPDRFSAQQFSDYHSELNMSSLELGDSALYFCASSLVFHRDLNTEAFFGQGTRLTVV.

The chain links TRBV29-1 to TRBJ1-3; the match to TRBD1 covers 9 bases. The CDR3 is made up of 17 amino acids. CDR1 and CDR2 (germline): SQVTM, ANQGSEA. The V gene end was trimmed by 7 bases and the J gene end by 1 base; junction bases not matched to a gene: 14. In DNA, the CDR3 is TGCAGCGCCAGGGGATACACAGGGGGCTTGTCTGGAAACACCATATATTTT. As protein: CSARGYTGGLSGNTIYF.

J is TRBJ1-1 and V is TRBV19; 9 nucleotides line up with TRBD1. With 4 bases clipped from V and 1 base from J, the junction kept 10 bases outside the gene matches. Germline-derived CDR1 and CDR2 are LNHDA and SQIVND (reference sequence). The CDR3 loop spans 17 amino acids. CDR3 sequence: CASSTRTGDISNTEAFF. CDR3 sequence (DNA): TGTGCCAGTAGTACCCGGACAGGGGACATTTCGAACACTGAAGCTTTCTTT.

This sequence joins TRBV7-9 and TRBJ2-7; D unclear. The CDR3 is 12 amino acids. The V gene's germline CDR1 is SEHNR and CDR2 FQNEAQ (reference sequence). Trimming left V 3 bases short and J 4 bases short, with 7 bases between. The DNA for the CDR3 is TGTGCCAGCAGCTTCCAGCGTTACGAGCAGTACTTC. This translates into CASSFQRYEQYF.

The chain couples TRBV7-8 to TRBJ2-5; possible D gene TRBD1, 6 bases. Germline V gene lookup returns CDR1 SGHVS and CDR2 FQNEAQ. V was pared by 5 bases and J by 4 bases, with 17 bases between. The CDR3 consists of 15 residues. The CDR3 DNA reads as TGTGCCAGCAGCCCCGACAGGTTGAGGGCAGAGACCCAGTACTTC. Amino acids: CASSPDRLRAETQYF.

J is TRBJ2-1 and V is TRBV6-1; 9 bases match TRBD2. Germline V gene sequence: CDR1 MNHNS, CDR2 SASEGT. V lost 2 bases and J lost 2; bases outside the gene matches: 4. The CDR3 consists of 16 residues. CDR3 DNA: TGTGCCAGCAGTGAATTTATAGCGGGAGCCTACAATGAGCAGTTCTTC. Its translation is CASSEFIAGAYNEQFF.

J is TRBJ2-1 and V is TRBV5-1, with 14 positions matching TRBD2. The CDR3 runs to 17 residues. Germline V gene lookup returns CDR1 SGHRS and CDR2 YFSETQ. V dropped 0 bases and J dropped 8; count of bases not matched to a gene: 7. The CDR3 nucleotides read TGCGCCAGCAGCTTGGTGGGACTAGCGGGGGATGGTGATGAGCAGTTCTTC. Translation gives CASSLVGLAGDGDEQFF.

V gene TRBV30 combines with J gene TRBJ2-1, with D unresolved. Germline V gene lookup returns CDR1 GTSNPN and CDR2 SVGIG (reference sequence). With 3 bases removed from V and 0 bases from J, the gap between germline ends came to 12 bases. The CDR3 covers 15 residues. CDR3 sequence reads: CAWRAVGPSYNEQFF. Here the CDR3 DNA reads TGTGCCTGGAGGGCGGTCGGTCCCTCCTACAATGAGCAGTTCTTC.

This chain connects TRBV5-4 to TRBJ2-7; 13 bases agree with TRBD2. V lost 9 bases to trimming and J lost 1 base; unmatched junction nucleotides: 7. Germline-derived CDR1 and CDR2 are SGHNT and YYREEE (reference sequence). CDR3 length: 15 residues. The CDR3 DNA sequence: TGTGCCACGAAGGGACTAGCGGGGCGTTCCTACGAGCAGTACTTC. Protein: CATKGLAGRSYEQYF.

Worth noting for this clone: At one end, the junction sequence differs from germline, possibly due to a read error. V gene TRBV7-2 combines with J gene TRBJ2-1; tentative D call: TRBD1 (7 bases). This CDR3 region has 14 residues. The germline CDR1 and CDR2 sequences are SGHTA and FQGNSA. CDR3 amino acids: CASSLATGNDEQFF. CDR3 DNA: TGTGCCAGCAGCCTAGCGACAGGGAACGATGAGCAGTTCTTC.

The chain uses TRBV5-1 and TRBJ2-2, with 9 positions matching TRBD1. Germline assignment: CDR1 SGHRS and CDR2 YFSETQ. The CDR3 sequence is 17 residues long. Trimming took 0 bases from V and 3 from J; bases not matched to a gene: 6. The CDR3 loop is CASSLAGTGRYTGELFF. The CDR3 nucleotides read TGCGCCAGCAGCTTGGCCGGGACAGGGCGTTACACCGGGGAGCTGTTTTTT. Based on the CDR3 plus reference TRBV5-1 and TRBJ2-2, the full variable domain is KAGVTQTPRYLIKTRGQQVTLSCSPISGHRSVSWYQQTPGQGLQFLFEYFSETQRNKGNFPGRFSGRQFSNSRSEMNVSTLELGDSALYLCASSLAGTGRYTGELFFGEGSRLTVL.

This sequence joins TRBV7-8 and TRBJ2-2; 10 bases are a match to TRBD1. CDR1 and CDR2 (germline): SGHVS, FQNEAQ. After removal of 2 bases from V and 6 bases from J, the junction contained 6 bases not matched to a gene. The length of the CDR3 is 16 residues. In nucleotides, the CDR3 is TGTGCCAGCAGCTTAACCGGGACAGGGGTCCCCGGGGAGCTGTTTTTT. Amino acids: CASSLTGTGVPGELFF.

The genes are TRBV5-4 and TRBJ1-2; 7 bases fit TRBD1. CDR1 is SGHNT and CDR2 is YYREEE in the germline V gene (reference sequence). Trimming took 5 bases from V and 2 from J; bases not matched to a gene: 9. This CDR3 contains 15 residues. CDR3 region: CASRVSGQANYGYTF. DNA of the CDR3: TGTGCCAGCAGGGTTTCAGGACAGGCCAACTATGGCTACACCTTC.